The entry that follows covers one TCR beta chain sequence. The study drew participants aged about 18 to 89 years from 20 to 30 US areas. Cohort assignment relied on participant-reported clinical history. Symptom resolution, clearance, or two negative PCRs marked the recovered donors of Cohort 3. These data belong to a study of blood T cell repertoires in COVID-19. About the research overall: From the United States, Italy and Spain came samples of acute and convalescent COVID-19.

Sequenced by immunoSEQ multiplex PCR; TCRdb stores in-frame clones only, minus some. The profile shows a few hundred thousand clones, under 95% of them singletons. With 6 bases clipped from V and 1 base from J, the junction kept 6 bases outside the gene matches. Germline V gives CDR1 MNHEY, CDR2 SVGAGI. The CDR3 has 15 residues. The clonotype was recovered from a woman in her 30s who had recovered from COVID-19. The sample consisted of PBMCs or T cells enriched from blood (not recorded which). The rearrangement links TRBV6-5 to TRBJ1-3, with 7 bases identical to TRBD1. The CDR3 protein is CASRGTDLSGNTIYF. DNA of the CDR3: TGTGCCAGCAGGGGGACAGACTTATCTGGAAACACCATATATTTT.